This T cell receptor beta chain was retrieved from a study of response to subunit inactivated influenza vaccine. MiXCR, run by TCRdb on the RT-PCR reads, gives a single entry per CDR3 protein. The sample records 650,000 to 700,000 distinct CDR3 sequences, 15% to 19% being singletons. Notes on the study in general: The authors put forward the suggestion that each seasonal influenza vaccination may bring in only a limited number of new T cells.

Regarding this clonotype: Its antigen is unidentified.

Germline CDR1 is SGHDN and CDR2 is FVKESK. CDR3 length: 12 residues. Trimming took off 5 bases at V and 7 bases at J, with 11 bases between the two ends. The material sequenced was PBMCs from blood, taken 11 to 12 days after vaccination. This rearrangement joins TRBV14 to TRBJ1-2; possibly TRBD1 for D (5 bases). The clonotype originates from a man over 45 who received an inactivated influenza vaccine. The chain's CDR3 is CASSSFGAGYTF. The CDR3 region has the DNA TGTGCCAGCAGCAGCTTCGGGGCTGGCTACACCTTC.